This T cell receptor (beta chain) was identified in a study of blood T cells in healthy people across ages. As for the study in general: Using template switching, researchers captured about one barcoded beta molecule for each two T cells.

It was with a sample-barcoded 5' primer and a J-beta primer mix that a second PCR of roughly 7 to 12 cycles was run. TCRdb passed the 5' RACE reads through MiXCR, listing each CDR3 protein once. The table records about 680,000 distinct CDR3 sequences, over 45% of them present only once. V lost 6 bases to trimming and J lost 8 bases, with 17 bases between them. Germline V gene lookup returns CDR1 MDHEN and CDR2 SYDVKM. The length of the CDR3 is 14 residues. With each sample, at least 5 micrograms of total RNA were extracted. This receptor was identified in a woman aged 60-75 years in good health. The chain joins TRBV28 to TRBJ2-4, with D possibly being TRBD1 (5 bases). The material sequenced was blood. CDR3 in DNA: TGTGCCAGCAGCCCCCTGGGGCAGATGGACATTCAGTACTTC. Translating it yields CASSPLGQMDIQYF.